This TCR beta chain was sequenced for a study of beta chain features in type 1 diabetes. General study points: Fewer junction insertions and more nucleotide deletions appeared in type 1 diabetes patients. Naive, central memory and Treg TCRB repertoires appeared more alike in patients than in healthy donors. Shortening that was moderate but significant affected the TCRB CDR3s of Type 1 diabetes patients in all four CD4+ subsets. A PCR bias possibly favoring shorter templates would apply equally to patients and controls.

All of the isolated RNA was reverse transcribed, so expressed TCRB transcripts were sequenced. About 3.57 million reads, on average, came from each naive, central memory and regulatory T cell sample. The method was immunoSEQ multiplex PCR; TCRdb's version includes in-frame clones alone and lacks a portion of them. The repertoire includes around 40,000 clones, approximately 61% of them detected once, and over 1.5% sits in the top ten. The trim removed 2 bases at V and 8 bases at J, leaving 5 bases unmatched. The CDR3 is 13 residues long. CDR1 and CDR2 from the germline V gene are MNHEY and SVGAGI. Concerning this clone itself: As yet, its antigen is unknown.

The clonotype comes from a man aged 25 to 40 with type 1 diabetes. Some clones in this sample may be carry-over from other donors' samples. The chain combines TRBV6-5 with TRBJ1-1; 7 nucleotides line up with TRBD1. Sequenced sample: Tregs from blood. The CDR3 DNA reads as TGTGCCAGCAGTTACAGGGGGCGAACCGAAGCTTTCTTT. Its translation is CASSYRGRTEAFF.